This T cell receptor (beta chain) is drawn from a study of blood T cell repertoires in COVID-19. The junction had 3 bases not matched to a gene; V was cut back by 5 bases and J by 4 bases. Germline V CDR1 and CDR2: SGHAT, FQNNGV. The CDR3 sequence is 14 residues long. The data were produced by immunoSEQ multiplex PCR, yet TCRdb's version contains in-frame clones alone and is incomplete. The repertoire holds about 190,000 clones, with 82% as singletons. This receptor was taken from a woman in her fifties or sixties with COVID-19, enrolled during active disease. V and J are TRBV11-2 and TRBJ2-3; 10 bases match TRBD2. Sequenced material: peripheral blood. The CDR3 bases are TGTGCCAGCAGCCTTGGGACTAGCGCAGATACGCAGTATTTT. Its protein product is CASSLGTSADTQYF.